These 20 T cell receptor beta chains were all obtained from the same sample, sequenced in a study of post-analysis software for immune sequencing data. Built from TCR beta cDNA, the libraries had unique molecular identifiers in them. One entry per CDR3 protein, called by TCRdb with MiXCR from the PCR reads. The table includes hundreds of thousands of distinct CDR3 sequences, about 32% detected once. The study, taken as a whole, reports: Patients had higher frequencies than controls of about five TRBV segments, including TRBV5-6, TRBV5-1 and TRBV20-1.

No cognate antigen is known for these TCRs. The sequencing input was blood. These receptors all come from a girl aged 10 to 17 with multiple sclerosis.

This sequence joins TRBV7-9 and TRBJ1-2; D uncertain. Trimming took 5 bases from V and 5 from J, leaving 18 bases between them. The CDR3 consists of 15 residues. Per germline, CDR1 SEHNR and CDR2 FQNEAQ (reference sequence). The CDR3 sequence: CASSHPPGSPYGYTF. CDR3 DNA: TGTGCCAGCAGCCACCCCCCCGGATCCCCTTATGGCTACACCTTC.

This clonotype has only a few counts. J is TRBJ2-3 and V is TRBV12-3 or TRBV12-4; the match to TRBD2 covers 7 bases. The CDR3 runs 16 residues. The J segment lost 2 bases and the V segment lost 2 bases, leaving 7 bases of the junction unmatched. In nucleotides, the CDR3 is TGTGCCAGCAGTTTAATGTGGCGGGGGTCCACAGATACGCAGTATTTT. Translated, it gives CASSLMWRGSTDTQYF.

Turning to this clonotype: Compared with germline, one end of the junction differs, possibly owing to a read error. In DNA, the CDR3 is TGTGCCAGTAGTATTGGAGGGGACACAGGTACGCAGTATTTT. It translates to CASSIGGDTGTQYF. The chain links TRBV19 to TRBJ2-3; D is tentatively TRBD1 or TRBD2 (6 bases each). CDR1 LNHDA and CDR2 SQIVND come from the germline V gene (reference sequence). The CDR3 loop spans 14 amino acids. The full variable domain, rest sourced from reference TRBV19 and TRBJ2-3, is DGGITQSPKYLFRKEGQNVTLSCEQNLNHDAMYWYRQDPGQGLRLIYYSQIVNDFQKGDIAEGYSVSREKKESFPLTVTSAQKNPTAFYLCASSIGGDTGTQYFGPGTRLTVL.

V and J are TRBV7-9 and TRBJ1-1, with TRBD1 as a possible D gene (5 bases). Trimming shortened V by 4 bases and J by 4 bases, and 16 bases separated the two germline ends. Germline CDR1 is SEHNR and CDR2 is FQNEAQ (reference sequence). CDR3 length: 15 amino acids. This CDR3 is CASSSNSQVFTEAFF. In DNA form, the CDR3 reads TGTGCCAGCAGCTCCAATTCACAGGTCTTCACTGAAGCTTTCTTT.

This clonotype showed up many times. The chain combines TRBV4-3 with TRBJ2-7; D tentatively reads TRBD1 or TRBD2 (5 bases each). The CDR3 has 16 amino acids. Trimming took 1 base from V and 1 from J, leaving 14 bases between them. Germline V gene data show CDR1 as LGHNA and CDR2 as YSLEER. CDR3 region: CASSQVVGTKSYEQYF. As DNA, the CDR3 is TGCGCCAGCAGCCAAGTCGTAGGGACGAAATCCTACGAGCAGTACTTC.

A few counts support this clonotype. The gene calls are TRBV6-2 or TRBV6-3 and TRBJ2-7; 9 bases agree with TRBD1. The CDR3 is made up of 19 amino acids. The germline V gene has CDR1 MNHEY and CDR2 SVGEGT. With V trimmed by 2 bases and J by 9 bases, 23 bases remained unmatched. CDR3 DNA sequence: TGTGCCAGCAGTTACGTCCACCGGGACAGGGTATTCGCATCCGGTTCGCAGTACTTC. It yields the protein CASSYVHRDRVFASGSQYF.

In its sample, this clonotype was seen many times. The chain combines TRBV10-3 with TRBJ2-5; either TRBD1 or TRBD2 may fit D (5 bases each). V gave up 4 bases and J gave up 2 bases, with 11 bases separating them. This CDR3 has 14 residues. CDR1 and CDR2 from the germline V gene are ENHRY and SYGVKD. CDR3 in DNA: TGTGCCATCAGTGTCGACGGGGCACAAGAGACCCAGTACTTC. Protein product: CAISVDGAQETQYF.

This chain links TRBV20-1 with TRBJ1-1; a possible D gene is TRBD1 (5 bases). The germline V and J ends were trimmed by 5 bases and 2 bases, with 15 bases remaining between them. CDR1 and CDR2 from the germline V gene are DFQATT and SNEGSKA (reference sequence). This CDR3 has 14 residues. The CDR3 reads CSAPPGPTNTEAFF. The CDR3 DNA follows: TGCAGTGCTCCACCGGGACCCACAAACACTGAAGCTTTCTTT.

The chain joins TRBV20-1 to TRBJ1-1, with D perhaps matching TRBD1 (5 bases). CDR1 is DFQATT and CDR2 is SNEGSKA in the germline V gene (reference sequence). The ends were cut back, 7 bases at V and 4 bases at J, with 13 bases in the middle. The CDR3 spans 12 residues. This CDR3 reads CSVRRGGTEAFF. The DNA for the CDR3 is TGCAGTGTCAGGCGGGGGGGCACTGAAGCTTTCTTT.

The chain combines TRBV29-1 with TRBJ1-1; D is unclear. This CDR3 has 12 residues. Trimming pared 1 base from V and 5 bases from J, leaving 8 bases between. Germline lookup yields CDR1 SQVTM and CDR2 ANQGSEA. The CDR3 sequence: CSVEGPGTEAFF. CDR3 DNA sequence: TGCAGCGTTGAAGGCCCAGGAACTGAAGCTTTCTTT.

The chain has TRBV20-1 and TRBJ1-6; D is possibly TRBD1 (5 bases). Trimming left V 1 base short and J 9 bases short, with 16 bases between. The CDR3 has 15 amino acids. Germline V CDR1 and CDR2: DFQATT, SNEGSKA (reference sequence). The CDR3 here is CSARALSRDPSPLHF. DNA of the CDR3: TGCAGTGCTAGAGCTCTGTCCAGGGACCCTTCACCCCTCCACTTT.

This clonotype occurred many times. The chain has TRBV7-9 and TRBJ2-1; D gene uncertain. V was cut by 0 bases and J by 5 bases, with 2 bases left in between. Germline V CDR1 and CDR2: SEHNR, FQNEAQ (reference sequence). This CDR3 has 12 residues. CDR3 protein: CASSLADNEQFF. CDR3 bases: TGTGCCAGCAGCTTAGCGGACAATGAGCAGTTCTTC.

This clonotype was seen many times. The V call is TRBV20-1, the J call TRBJ2-1, with D perhaps matching TRBD1 or TRBD2 (6 bases each). The CDR3 loop spans 12 amino acids. Germline loops: CDR1 DFQATT, CDR2 SNEGSKA (reference sequence). V shed 5 bases and J shed 9 bases, with 14 bases lying between them. The CDR3: CSASRGEVEQFF. The CDR3 nucleotides read TGCAGTGCTTCAAGGGGGGAGGTTGAGCAGTTCTTC.

This chain links TRBV12-3 or TRBV12-4 with TRBJ2-1, with D uncertain. The length of the CDR3 is 13 residues. Trimming removed 5 bases at V and 9 bases at J, with 14 bases between. CDR3 coding DNA: TGTGCCAGCAGTCCCCAACTCGATGTTGAGCAGTTCTTC. Translated: CASSPQLDVEQFF.

The table lists this clonotype with a few counts. V usage is TRBV7-7 and J usage is TRBJ2-1; D is perhaps TRBD1 or TRBD2 (5 bases each). Trimming took 11 bases from V and 4 from J, leaving 21 bases between them. The V gene's germline CDR1 is SSHAT and CDR2 FNYEAQ (reference sequence). CDR3 length: 15 residues. The CDR3 is CAPRGARIGYNEQFF. The CDR3 region has the DNA TGTGCCCCCAGAGGGGCTAGGATCGGGTACAATGAGCAGTTCTTC.

This sequence joins TRBV10-3 and TRBJ2-2, with D perhaps matching TRBD2 (7 bases). V lost 0 bases and J lost 5, with 13 bases in between. Germline-derived CDR1 and CDR2 are ENHRY and SYGVKD. The CDR3 loop spans 16 amino acids. The CDR3 loop is CAISESRGRETGELFF. CDR3 bases: TGTGCCATCAGTGAGTCGCGGGGGCGGGAAACCGGGGAGCTGTTTTTT.

This clonotype has just a few counts. The chain employs TRBV9 and TRBJ1-6; D is unresolved. The CDR3 contains 14 residues. The germline V gene has CDR1 SGDLS and CDR2 YYNGEE. V was cut by 2 bases and J by 3 bases, with 6 bases left in between. CDR3 nucleotide sequence: TGTGCCAGCAGCGTGTACCTCTATAATTCACCCCTCCACTTT. Translation gives CASSVYLYNSPLHF.

The chain recombines TRBV6-1 with TRBJ1-6; 7 nucleotides align to TRBD1. The length of the CDR3 is 18 residues. Per germline, CDR1 MNHNS and CDR2 SASEGT. V lost 7 bases and J lost 0; bases outside the gene matches: 12. The CDR3 sequence: CASKSTGLSSSYNSPLHF. CDR3 DNA sequence: TGTGCCAGCAAATCGACAGGGCTCTCCAGCTCCTATAATTCACCCCTCCACTTT.

The chain recombines TRBV2 with TRBJ2-4, with 7 bases that match TRBD1. The CDR3 runs to 16 residues. Germline trimming cut 3 bases from V and 0 bases from J; bases unmatched to any gene: 5. Germline CDR1 is SNHLY and CDR2 is FYNNEI. CDR3: CASSDRTGLAKNIQYF. The CDR3 bases are TGTGCCAGCAGTGATAGGACAGGACTAGCCAAAAACATTCAGTACTTC.

V and J are TRBV24-1 and TRBJ2-3; no clear D gene. V shed 8 bases and J shed 0 bases, with 8 bases lying between them. The CDR3 extends over 13 amino acids. Per germline, CDR1 KGHDR and CDR2 SFDVKD. Here the CDR3 reads CATTDSSTDTQYF. CDR3 coding DNA: TGTGCCACCACTGACTCAAGCACAGATACGCAGTATTTT.